A selection of T cell receptor beta chains follows, all from one sample in a study of blood T cell repertoires in COVID-19. Sequenced by immunoSEQ multiplex PCR; TCRdb stores in-frame clones only, minus some. Seen here are 95,000 to 150,000 clones, less than 75% observed once, and the top ten hold approximately 0.86%. The sample comprised peripheral blood. These receptors originate from a human donor with acute or convalescent COVID-19. The donor label of this sample is uncertain. Each CDR3 is given with its conserved first and last residue. Fields, in order: clone size, J gene, V gene, D gene, CDR3 protein, CDR3 DNA. D genes are given only for firm matches. Expanded clones get a size class; other rows say once, few or many, or leave the size out.

.,TRBJ1-1,TRBV28,.,CATGGNTEAFF,TGTGCCACCGGGGGGAACACTGAAGCTTTCTTT
.,TRBJ2-3,TRBV7-7,TRBD1,CASSPGGGHTDTQYF,TGTGCTAGCAGCCCAGGGGGCGGCCACACAGATACGCAGTATTTT
.,TRBJ1-1,TRBV29-1,.,CSVDAGTEAFF,TGCAGCGTTGACGCCGGCACTGAAGCTTTCTTT
many,TRBJ2-1,TRBV6-5,TRBD2,CASSFGLAGGREQFF,TGTGCCAGCAGTTTTGGTCTAGCGGGGGGGCGTGAGCAGTTCTTC
.,TRBJ1-5,TRBV5-1,.,CASSLDGRTYQPQHF,TGCGCCAGCAGCTTAGATGGCAGAACCTATCAGCCCCAGCATTTT
.,TRBJ2-5,TRBV6-1,.,CASSEGQVQETQYF,TGTGCCAGCAGTGAGGGGCAGGTACAAGAGACCCAGTACTTC
.,TRBJ1-4,TRBV18,.,CASSPGQGLNEKLFF,TGTGCCAGCTCACCCGGGCAGGGACTTAATGAAAAACTGTTTTTT
.,TRBJ1-5,TRBV11-2,.,CASSLNGATGQPQHF,TGTGCCAGCAGCTTAAACGGGGCAACAGGGCAGCCCCAGCATTTT
.,TRBJ1-2,TRBV3-1/TRBV3-2,.,CASSLEGRRYGYTF,TGTGCCAGCAGCCTAGAAGGCAGGCGCTATGGCTACACCTTC
.,TRBJ1-6,TRBV5-8,.,CASSPSRGHANSPLHF,TGTGCCAGCAGCCCATCGCGGGGGCACGCGAATTCACCCCTCCACTTT
.,TRBJ2-2,TRBV19,TRBD1,CASSTRDRDTGELFF,TGTGCCAGTAGTACCCGGGACAGAGACACCGGGGAGCTGTTTTTT
.,TRBJ2-7,TRBV5-1,TRBD1,CASREDRGVSKQYF,TGCGCCAGCAGGGAAGACAGGGGGGTTAGTAAGCAGTACTTC
.,TRBJ1-1,TRBV6-1,.,CASSDKGMANTEAFF,TGTGCCAGCAGTGATAAGGGGATGGCGAACACTGAAGCTTTCTTT
.,TRBJ2-1,TRBV20-1,TRBD2,CSARDGGAHNEQFF,TGCAGTGCTCGTGACGGGGGGGCCCACAATGAGCAGTTCTTC
once,TRBJ2-1,TRBV5-8,.,CASSFAKQGYNEQFF,TGTGCCAGCAGCTTCGCCAAACAGGGCTACAATGAGCAGTTCTTC
.,TRBJ2-3,TRBV5-1,TRBD2,CASSSWTSGGDTQYF,TGCGCCAGCAGCTCTTGGACTAGCGGGGGTGATACGCAGTATTTT
.,TRBJ2-1,TRBV14,TRBD2,CASSQAYRGGGTYNEQFF,TGTGCCAGCAGCCAAGCGTACCGGGGGGGCGGCACCTACAATGAGCAGTTCTTC
.,TRBJ1-2,TRBV10-2,.,CASSPGNYGYTF,TGCGCCAGCAGTCCGGGGAACTATGGCTACACCTTC
few,TRBJ2-2,TRBV6-4,TRBD1,CASSDAGQGANTGELFF,TGTGCCAGCAGTGACGCGGGACAGGGGGCGAACACCGGGGAGCTGTTTTTT
.,TRBJ2-3,TRBV15,TRBD1,CATSRDDGDRSTDTQYF,TGTGCCACCAGCAGAGATGATGGGGACAGGAGCACAGATACGCAGTATTTT
.,TRBJ1-3,TRBV28,TRBD1,CASTSTGSGNTIYF,TGTGCCAGCACCTCGACAGGGTCAGGAAACACCATATATTTT
.,TRBJ1-5,TRBV5-4,TRBD1,CASSLRQGRRPQHF,TGTGCCAGCAGCTTGCGACAGGGGAGGAGGCCCCAGCATTTT
.,TRBJ2-1,TRBV6-5,.,CASTGLNYNEQFF,TGTGCCAGCACGGGGTTAAACTACAATGAGCAGTTCTTC
.,TRBJ1-5,TRBV4-1,.,CASSQAATGRSDQPQHF,TGCGCCAGCAGCCAAGCGGCGACGGGAAGGAGTGATCAGCCCCAGCATTTT
many,TRBJ1-5,TRBV3-1/TRBV3-2,.,CASSLRQNNQPQHF,TGTGCCAGCAGCCTCCGACAGAACAATCAGCCCCAGCATTTT
.,TRBJ1-4,TRBV5-5,.,CASSLEGREDEKLFF,TGTGCCAGCAGCTTGGAGGGCAGGGAGGATGAAAAACTGTTTTTT
.,TRBJ2-3,TRBV14,TRBD1,CASSQGEDRGRNTQYF,TGTGCCAGCAGCCAAGGAGAGGACAGGGGGCGAAATACGCAGTATTTT
once,TRBJ1-1,TRBV6-6,.,CASSYSVAGNTEAFF,TGTGCCAGCAGTTACTCGGTAGCGGGGAACACTGAAGCTTTCTTT
.,TRBJ2-5,TRBV6-6,TRBD1,CASSYSQGTGGETQYF,TGTGCCAGCAGTTACTCACAGGGGACAGGGGGAGAGACCCAGTACTTC
.,TRBJ1-3,TRBV27,.,CASSPVAGGNTIYF,TGTGCCAGCAGCCCTGTTGCAGGGGGAAACACCATATATTTT
.,TRBJ2-7,TRBV9,TRBD1,CASSVATRGRGQGLEEQYF,TGTGCCAGCAGCGTAGCTACACGGGGGAGGGGACAGGGCTTAGAGGAGCAGTACTTC
.,TRBJ2-1,TRBV7-2,.,CASSLTAASYNEQFF,TGTGCCAGCAGCCTGACAGCCGCCTCCTACAATGAGCAGTTCTTC
.,TRBJ1-6,TRBV5-5,TRBD1,CASSSQTGGKSPLHF,TGTGCCAGCAGCTCGCAGACAGGGGGCAAATCACCCCTCCACTTT
.,TRBJ1-1,TRBV28,.,CASSTGREAFF,TGTGCCAGCAGTACAGGGCGTGAAGCTTTCTTT
.,TRBJ2-7,TRBV2,TRBD1,CASSRDSIYEQYF,TGTGCCAGCAGTCGGGACAGCATTTACGAGCAGTACTTC
.,TRBJ1-5,TRBV6-6,.,CASSYGSQPQHF,TGTGCCAGCAGTTATGGTAGTCAGCCCCAGCATTTT
.,TRBJ2-1,TRBV6-6,.,CASSYLGNEQFF,TGTGCCAGCAGTTATCTAGGCAATGAGCAGTTCTTC
once,TRBJ2-7,TRBV12-5,TRBD1,CASAYGQGAYEQYF,TGTGCTAGTGCCTACGGACAGGGGGCCTACGAGCAGTACTTC
.,TRBJ1-1,TRBV4-1,TRBD1,CASSRPDRARAEAFF,TGCGCCAGCAGCCGACCAGACAGGGCGAGAGCTGAAGCTTTCTTT
.,TRBJ2-5,TRBV13,.,CASSSRVLTETQYF,TGTGCCAGCAGCAGCAGGGTTCTAACAGAGACCCAGTACTTC
.,TRBJ1-1,TRBV5-6,.,CASSLGILRTEAFF,TGTGCCAGCAGCTTGGGCATACTGAGGACTGAAGCTTTCTTT
medium-sized,TRBJ2-6,TRBV4-1,.,CASSQDPAQTSGANVLTF,TGCGCCAGCAGCCAAGATCCCGCCCAGACTTCTGGGGCCAACGTCCTGACTTTC
.,TRBJ2-5,TRBV9,.,CASSGRGGPQETQYF,TGTGCCAGCAGCGGCCGCGGGGGCCCACAAGAGACCCAGTACTTC
medium-sized,TRBJ1-1,TRBV5-1,TRBD1,CASSLEGARAFF,TGCGCCAGCAGTCTGGAGGGGGCAAGAGCTTTCTTT
.,TRBJ1-1,TRBV5-4,TRBD1,CASSFDQIGQGRSTEAFF,TGTGCCAGCAGCTTTGACCAGATCGGACAGGGGCGGAGCACTGAAGCTTTCTTT
.,TRBJ1-5,TRBV28,.,CASSLIQGYQPQHF,TGTGCCAGCAGTCTCATACAGGGCTATCAGCCCCAGCATTTT
many,TRBJ2-3,TRBV5-5,TRBD2,CASSLARLAGGGRTDTQYF,TGTGCCAGCAGCTTGGCCCGACTAGCGGGGGGCGGGCGCACAGATACGCAGTATTTT
.,TRBJ1-1,TRBV4-1,.,CASSQIRMRTEAFF,TGCGCCAGCAGCCAAATCAGGATGAGAACTGAAGCTTTCTTT
.,TRBJ1-6,TRBV5-6,TRBD1,CASRSDRGPNSPLHF,TGTGCCAGCAGATCCGACAGGGGGCCTAATTCACCCCTCCACTTT
.,TRBJ2-6,TRBV6-1,TRBD1,CASSEWGTGTSGANVLTF,TGTGCCAGCAGTGAATGGGGGACAGGCACCTCTGGGGCCAACGTCCTGACTTTC
few,TRBJ1-6,TRBV27,.,CASKGVGKNSPLHF,TGTGCCAGTAAGGGGGTAGGGAAGAATTCACCCCTCCACTTT
many,TRBJ2-1,TRBV7-9,TRBD2,CASSYVPGLAPNEQFF,TGTGCCAGCAGCTACGTACCGGGACTAGCACCTAATGAGCAGTTCTTC
.,TRBJ1-5,TRBV2,TRBD1,CASGYRGSQPQHF,TGTGCCAGCGGATACAGGGGGTCCCAGCCCCAGCATTTT